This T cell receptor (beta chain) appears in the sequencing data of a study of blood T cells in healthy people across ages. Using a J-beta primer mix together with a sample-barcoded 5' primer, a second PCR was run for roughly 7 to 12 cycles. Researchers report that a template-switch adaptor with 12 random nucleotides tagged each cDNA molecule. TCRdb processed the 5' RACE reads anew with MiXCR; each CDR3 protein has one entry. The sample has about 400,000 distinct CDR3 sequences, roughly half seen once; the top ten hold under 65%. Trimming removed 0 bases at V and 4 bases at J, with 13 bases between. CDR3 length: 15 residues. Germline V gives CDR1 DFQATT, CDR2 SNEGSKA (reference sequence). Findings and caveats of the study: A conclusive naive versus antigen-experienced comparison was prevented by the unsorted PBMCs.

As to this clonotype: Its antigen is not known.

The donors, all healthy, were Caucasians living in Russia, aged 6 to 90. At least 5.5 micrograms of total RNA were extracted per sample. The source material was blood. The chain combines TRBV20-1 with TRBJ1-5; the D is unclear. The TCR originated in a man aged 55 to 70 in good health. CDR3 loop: CSARDWATQNQPQHF. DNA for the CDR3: TGCAGTGCTAGAGATTGGGCGACGCAAAATCAGCCCCAGCATTTT.